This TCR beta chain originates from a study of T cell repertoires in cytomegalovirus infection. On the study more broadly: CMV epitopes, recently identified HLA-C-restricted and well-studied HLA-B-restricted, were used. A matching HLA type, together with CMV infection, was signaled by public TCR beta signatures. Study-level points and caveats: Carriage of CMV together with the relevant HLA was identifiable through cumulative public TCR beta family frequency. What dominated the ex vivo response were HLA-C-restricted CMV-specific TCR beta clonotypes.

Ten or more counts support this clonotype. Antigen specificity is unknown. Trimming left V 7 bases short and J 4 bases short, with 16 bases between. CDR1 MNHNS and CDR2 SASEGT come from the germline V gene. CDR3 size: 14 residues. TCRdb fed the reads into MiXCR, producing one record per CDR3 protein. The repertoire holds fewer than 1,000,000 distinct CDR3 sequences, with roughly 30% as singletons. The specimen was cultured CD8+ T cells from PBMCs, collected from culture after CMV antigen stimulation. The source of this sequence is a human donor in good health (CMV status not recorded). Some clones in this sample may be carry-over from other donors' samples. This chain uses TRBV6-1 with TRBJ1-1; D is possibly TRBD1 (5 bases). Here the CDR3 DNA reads TGTGCCAGCATTATAGGGGAAGTTAGCACTGAAGCTTTCTTT. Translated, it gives CASIIGEVSTEAFF.